Below, one TCR beta chain is given with its context. V gave up 3 bases and J gave up 3 bases, with 12 bases separating them. The CDR3 is 14 residues long. Germline V gene lookup returns CDR1 SEHNR and CDR2 FQNEAQ (reference sequence). The sample belongs to a study of control samples from healthy donors and cancer patients. Sequencing was performed with immunoSEQ multiplex PCR; in TCRdb, only in-frame clones are kept and a portion is missing. The sample records over 150,000 clones, under 96% being singletons. The chain carries TRBV7-9 and TRBJ2-7; D may correspond to TRBD1 or TRBD2 (5 bases each). The origin of this receptor is a woman aged 25-40 years in good health. Sequencing was performed on blood. CDR3: CASSFDGGFYEQYF. CDR3 DNA sequence: TGTGCCAGCAGCTTTGATGGGGGATTCTACGAGCAGTACTTC.